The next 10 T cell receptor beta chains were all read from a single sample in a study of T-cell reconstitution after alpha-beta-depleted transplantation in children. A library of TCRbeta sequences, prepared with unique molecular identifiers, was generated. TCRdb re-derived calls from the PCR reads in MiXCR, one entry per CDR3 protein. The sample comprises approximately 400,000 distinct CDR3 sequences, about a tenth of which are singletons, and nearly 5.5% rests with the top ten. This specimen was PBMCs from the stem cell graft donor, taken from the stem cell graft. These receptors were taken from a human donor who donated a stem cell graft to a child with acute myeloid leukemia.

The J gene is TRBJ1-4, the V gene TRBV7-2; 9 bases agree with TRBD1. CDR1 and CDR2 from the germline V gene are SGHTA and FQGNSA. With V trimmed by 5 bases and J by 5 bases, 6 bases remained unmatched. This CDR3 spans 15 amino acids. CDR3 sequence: CASSPTTGGNEKLFF. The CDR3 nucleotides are TGTGCCAGCAGCCCTACGACAGGGGGAAATGAAAAACTGTTTTTT.

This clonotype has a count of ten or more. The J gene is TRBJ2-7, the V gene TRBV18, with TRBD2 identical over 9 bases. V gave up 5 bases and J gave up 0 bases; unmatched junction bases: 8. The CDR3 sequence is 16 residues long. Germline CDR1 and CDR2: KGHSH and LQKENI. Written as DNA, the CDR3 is TGTGCCAGCTCAAAGAGCAGCGGGGGGTTCTCCTACGAGCAGTACTTC. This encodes CASSKSSGGFSYEQYF. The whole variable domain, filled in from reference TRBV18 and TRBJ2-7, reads NAGVMQNPRHLVRRRGQEARLRCSPMKGHSHVYWYRQLPEEGLKFMVYLQKENIIDESGMPKERFSAEFPKEGPSILRIQQVVRGDSAAYFCASSKSSGGFSYEQYFGPGTRLTVT.

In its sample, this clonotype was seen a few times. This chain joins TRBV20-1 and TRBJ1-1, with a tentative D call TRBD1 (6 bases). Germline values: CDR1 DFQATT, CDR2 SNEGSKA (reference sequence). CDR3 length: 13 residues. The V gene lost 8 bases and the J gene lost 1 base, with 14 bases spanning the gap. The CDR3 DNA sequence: TGCAGTACACAACAGGGTCCGAACACTGAAGCTTTCTTT. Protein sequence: CSTQQGPNTEAFF.

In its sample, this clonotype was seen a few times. CDR3 protein: CASSSPGTLETQYF. The CDR3 region has the DNA TGTGCCAGCAGCTCTCCCGGGACATTAGAGACCCAGTACTTC. The chain carries TRBV7-8 and TRBJ2-5; tentatively, D is TRBD1 (6 bases). Germline-derived CDR1 and CDR2 are SGHVS and FQNEAQ. The CDR3 has 14 residues. Trimming pared 4 bases from V and 4 bases from J, leaving 13 bases between. The complete variable domain, with remaining parts taken from reference TRBV7-8 and TRBJ2-5, reads GAGVSQSPRYKVAKRGQDVALRCDPISGHVSLFWYQQALGQGPEFLTYFQNEAQLDKSGLPSDRFFAERPEGSVSTLKIQRTQQEDSAVYLCASSSPGTLETQYFGPGTRLLVL.

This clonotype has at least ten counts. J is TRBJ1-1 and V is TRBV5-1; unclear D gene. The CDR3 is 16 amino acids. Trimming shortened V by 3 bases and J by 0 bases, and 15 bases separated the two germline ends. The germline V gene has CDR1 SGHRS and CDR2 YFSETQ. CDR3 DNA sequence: TGCGCCAGCAGCTCGTATGAGGGTTGGATGAACACTGAAGCTTTCTTT. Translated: CASSSYEGWMNTEAFF.

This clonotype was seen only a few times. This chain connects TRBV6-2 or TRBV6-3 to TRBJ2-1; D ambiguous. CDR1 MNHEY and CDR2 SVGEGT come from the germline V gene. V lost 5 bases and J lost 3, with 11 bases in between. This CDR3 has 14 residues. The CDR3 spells CASSRDGNYNEQFF. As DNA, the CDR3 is TGTGCCAGCAGTAGAGATGGGAACTACAATGAGCAGTTCTTC.

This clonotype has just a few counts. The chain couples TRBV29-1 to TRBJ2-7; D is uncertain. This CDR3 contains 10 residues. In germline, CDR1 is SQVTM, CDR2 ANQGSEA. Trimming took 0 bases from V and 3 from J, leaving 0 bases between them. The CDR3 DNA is TGCAGCGTTGAAGACTACGAGCAGTACTTC. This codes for CSVEDYEQYF.

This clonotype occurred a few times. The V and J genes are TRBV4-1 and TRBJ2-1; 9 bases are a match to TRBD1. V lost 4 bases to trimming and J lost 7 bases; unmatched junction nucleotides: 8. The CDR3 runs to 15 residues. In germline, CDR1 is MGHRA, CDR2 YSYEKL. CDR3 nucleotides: TGCGCCAGCAGCCGGCAACAGGGGGCCGGGAATGAGCAGTTCTTC. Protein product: CASSRQQGAGNEQFF.

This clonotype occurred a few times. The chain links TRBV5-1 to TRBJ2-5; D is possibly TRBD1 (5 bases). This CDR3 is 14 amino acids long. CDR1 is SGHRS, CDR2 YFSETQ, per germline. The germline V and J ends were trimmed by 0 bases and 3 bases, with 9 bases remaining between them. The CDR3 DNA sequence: TGCGCCAGCAGCTTGGCCCGCAGGGAAGAGACCCAGTACTTC. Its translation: CASSLARREETQYF.

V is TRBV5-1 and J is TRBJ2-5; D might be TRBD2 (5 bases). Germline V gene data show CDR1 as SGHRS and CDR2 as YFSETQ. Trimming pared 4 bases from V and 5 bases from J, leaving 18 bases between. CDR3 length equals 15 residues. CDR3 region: CASSPPHGDRETQYF. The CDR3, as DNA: TGCGCCAGCAGCCCACCCCACGGGGATAGGGAGACCCAGTACTTC.